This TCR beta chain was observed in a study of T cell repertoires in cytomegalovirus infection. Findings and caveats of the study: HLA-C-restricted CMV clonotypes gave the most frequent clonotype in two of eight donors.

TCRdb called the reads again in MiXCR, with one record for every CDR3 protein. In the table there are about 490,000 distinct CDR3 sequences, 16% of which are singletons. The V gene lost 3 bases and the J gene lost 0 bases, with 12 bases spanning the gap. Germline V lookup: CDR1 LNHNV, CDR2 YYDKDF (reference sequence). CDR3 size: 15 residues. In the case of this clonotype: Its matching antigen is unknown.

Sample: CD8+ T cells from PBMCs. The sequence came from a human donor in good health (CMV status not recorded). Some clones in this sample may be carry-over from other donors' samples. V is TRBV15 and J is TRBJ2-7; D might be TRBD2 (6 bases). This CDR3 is CATSRGTSPSYEQYF. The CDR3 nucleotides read TGTGCCACCAGCAGGGGGACTTCCCCCTCCTACGAGCAGTACTTC.